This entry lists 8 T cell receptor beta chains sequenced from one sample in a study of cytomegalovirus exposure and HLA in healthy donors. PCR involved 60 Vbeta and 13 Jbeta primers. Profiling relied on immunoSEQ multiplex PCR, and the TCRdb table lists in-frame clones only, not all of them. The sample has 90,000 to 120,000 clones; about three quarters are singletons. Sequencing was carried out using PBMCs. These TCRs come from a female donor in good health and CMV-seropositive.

CDR3 loop: CASSFRTGSVNEQFF. As DNA, the CDR3 is TGTGCCAGCAGCTTCCGGACAGGGTCCGTTAATGAGCAGTTCTTC. The rearrangement joins TRBV7-9 to TRBJ2-1; 8 positions match TRBD1. With V trimmed by 3 bases and J by 7 bases, 8 bases remained unmatched. CDR1 SEHNR and CDR2 FQNEAQ come from the germline V gene (reference sequence). This CDR3 contains 15 residues.

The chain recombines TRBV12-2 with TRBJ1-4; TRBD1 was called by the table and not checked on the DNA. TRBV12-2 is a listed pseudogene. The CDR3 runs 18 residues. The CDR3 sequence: CASRLVKPPGQLNEKLFF. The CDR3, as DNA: TGTGCAAGTCGCTTAGTGAAACCCCCTGGACAGCTTAATGAAAAACTGTTTTTT.

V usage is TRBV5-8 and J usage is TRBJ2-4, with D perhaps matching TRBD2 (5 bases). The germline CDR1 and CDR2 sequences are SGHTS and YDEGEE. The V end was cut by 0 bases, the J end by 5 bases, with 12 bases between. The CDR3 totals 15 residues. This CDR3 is CASSLDSLGENIQYF. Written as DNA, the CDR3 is TGTGCCAGCAGCTTGGACAGCCTCGGGGAAAACATTCAGTACTTC.

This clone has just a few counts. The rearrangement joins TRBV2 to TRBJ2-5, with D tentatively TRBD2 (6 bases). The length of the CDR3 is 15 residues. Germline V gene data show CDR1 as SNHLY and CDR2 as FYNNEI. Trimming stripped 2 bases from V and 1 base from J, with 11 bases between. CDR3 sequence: CASSESGGGQETQYF. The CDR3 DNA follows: TGTGCCAGCAGTGAATCCGGGGGAGGCCAAGAGACCCAGTACTTC.

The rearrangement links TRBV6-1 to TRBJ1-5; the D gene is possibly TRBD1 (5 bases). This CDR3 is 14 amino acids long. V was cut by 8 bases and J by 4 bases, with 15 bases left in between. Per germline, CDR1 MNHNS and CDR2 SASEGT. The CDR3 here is CASGGSGRNQPQHF. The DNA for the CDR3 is TGTGCCAGCGGGGGGTCCGGGCGTAATCAGCCCCAGCATTTT.

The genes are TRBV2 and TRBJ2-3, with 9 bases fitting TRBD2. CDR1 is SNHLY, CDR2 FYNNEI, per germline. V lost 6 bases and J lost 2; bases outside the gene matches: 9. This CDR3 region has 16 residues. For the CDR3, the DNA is TGTGCCAGCAGCCCCCCTAGCGGGGAATCCACAGATACGCAGTATTTT. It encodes CASSPPSGESTDTQYF.

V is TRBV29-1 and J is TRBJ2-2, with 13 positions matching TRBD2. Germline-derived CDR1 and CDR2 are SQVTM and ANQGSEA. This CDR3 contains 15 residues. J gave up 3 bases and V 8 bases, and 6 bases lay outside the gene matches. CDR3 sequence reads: CSTTGLAGHTGELFF. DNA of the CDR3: TGCAGCACAACGGGACTAGCGGGGCACACCGGGGAGCTGTTTTTT.

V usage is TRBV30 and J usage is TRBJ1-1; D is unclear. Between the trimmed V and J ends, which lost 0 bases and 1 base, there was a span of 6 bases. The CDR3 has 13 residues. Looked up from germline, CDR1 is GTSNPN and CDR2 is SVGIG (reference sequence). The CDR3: CAWSVWQNTEAFF. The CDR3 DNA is TGTGCCTGGAGTGTTTGGCAGAACACTGAAGCTTTCTTT.